The clone carrying this T cell receptor (beta chain) was observed at least ten times. This sample is drawn from a study of post-analysis software for immune sequencing data. The TCR beta cDNA libraries contained unique molecular identifiers. TCRdb re-called the PCR reads through MiXCR, storing one row per CDR3 protein. The sample holds some 260,000 distinct CDR3 sequences, about 40% seen once. Sequenced: blood. The TCR originated in a girl aged 10 to 17 with multiple sclerosis.

The chain's CDR3 is CSVVSGRGEQYF. The CDR3 DNA follows: TGCAGCGTTGTTAGCGGGAGAGGCGAGCAGTACTTC. The chain is built from TRBV29-1 and TRBJ2-7; 9 positions agree with TRBD2. The CDR3 spans 12 residues. Germline CDR1 reads SQVTM; CDR2 reads ANQGSEA. Trimming took 4 bases from V and 6 from J; bases not matched to a gene: 4.